This TCR beta chain was captured by sequencing in a study of OX40 agonist ivuxolimab in advanced cancers. Study-level background: Treatment received earlier with anti-PD-1, anti-PD-L1 or anti-CTLA-4 agents was allowed, and around 40% had some.

In its sample, this clone was seen a few times. No antigen is known for it. General study points: On average, a greater number of expanded clones characterised CD8+ T cells relative to CD4+. Clonal expansion from baseline to week 6 occurred in both CD4+ and CD8+ T cells.

Germline values: CDR1 MNHNS, CDR2 SASEGT. The CDR3 spans 15 residues. Trimming removed 4 bases from V and 0 bases from J, with 10 bases in between. Generated by immunoSEQ multiplex PCR, the TCRdb table keeps only in-frame clones and is missing some. The sample records about 19,000 clones, about 75% being singletons. The TCR comes from an adult with an advanced solid tumor such as melanoma, head and neck, liver or kidney cancer. This chain uses TRBV6-1 with TRBJ1-3, with a possible D match to TRBD1 (5 bases). The specimen was CD4+ or CD8+ T cells sorted from blood, collected in a trial of the OX40 agonist ivuxolimab. The CDR3 protein is CASSVGTASGNTIYF. CDR3 nucleotide sequence: TGTGCCAGCAGTGTCGGGACGGCCTCTGGAAACACCATATATTTT.